The next 23 T cell receptor beta chains were all read from a single sample in a study of CD8 T cells in Susac syndrome. The authors reverse transcribed roughly 0.5 to 1 ug RNA with random hexamers. TCRdb re-called the immunoSEQ multiplex PCR reads through MiXCR, storing one row per CDR3 protein. The data hold around 180,000 distinct CDR3 sequences, with 94% observed a single time. The sequencing sample was made of CD4+ T cells from PBMCs. All receptors derive from a human donor with Susac syndrome.

V gene TRBV21-1 combines with J gene TRBJ1-2. TRBV21-1 is designated a pseudogene. The CDR3 spans 14 residues. The CDR3 here is CASSKRAFPYGYTF. The CDR3 nucleotides read TGTGCCAGCAGCAAGAGGGCGTTTCCCTATGGCTACACCTTC.

This chain connects TRBV4-3 to TRBJ2-7; possible D gene TRBD1, 6 bases. V was cut by 0 bases and J by 6 bases, with 15 bases left in between. Germline CDR1 is LGHNA and CDR2 is YSLEER. The CDR3 extends over 15 amino acids. This CDR3 is CASSQDLGAEGEQYF. Here the CDR3 DNA reads TGCGCCAGCAGCCAAGATTTGGGGGCCGAGGGCGAGCAGTACTTC.

V gene TRBV20-1 combines with J gene TRBJ2-5; 10 bases are shared with TRBD1. From germline, CDR1 is DFQATT and CDR2 SNEGSKA (reference sequence). This CDR3 region has 15 residues. The junction had 8 bases not matched to a gene; V was cut back by 5 bases and J by 2 bases. CDR3 sequence (DNA): TGCAGTGCTGACGCCGGGACAGGGGCTCAAGAGACCCAGTACTTC. The encoded protein is CSADAGTGAQETQYF.

The V call is TRBV11-2, the J call TRBJ2-3; D not resolved. CDR3 length: 17 amino acids. V lost 6 bases to trimming and J lost 1 base, with 20 bases between them. Germline loops: CDR1 SGHAT, CDR2 FQNNGV. In nucleotides, the CDR3 is TGTGCCAGCAGTTCCCCCGTGAGCCTACCAGGCACAGATACGCAGTATTTT. Translation gives CASSSPVSLPGTDTQYF.

The rearrangement uses TRBV30 and TRBJ1-1; no definite D call. The CDR3 extends over 14 amino acids. V lost 1 base and J lost 7, with 16 bases in between. Germline CDR1 GTSNPN, CDR2 SVGIG (reference sequence). CDR3 amino acids: CAWSAGSGRFEAFF. The CDR3 DNA follows: TGTGCCTGGAGTGCCGGGTCCGGGCGCTTTGAAGCTTTCTTT.

This clonotype was seen just once. The V gene is TRBV27, the J gene TRBJ2-7; either TRBD1 or TRBD2 may fit D (6 bases each). Germline-derived CDR1 and CDR2 are MNHEY and SMNVEV (reference sequence). The CDR3 is 15 residues long. Trimming removed 2 bases at V and 6 bases at J, with 17 bases between. The DNA of the CDR3 is TGTGCCAGCAGTTTAGGGACATCCTGGAGGGGCGAGCAGTACTTC. Protein: CASSLGTSWRGEQYF.

V gene TRBV13 combines with J gene TRBJ1-4; D remains ambiguous. Looked up from germline, CDR1 is PRHDT and CDR2 is FYEKMQ (reference sequence). The CDR3 runs to 12 residues. V lost 4 bases, J lost 4 bases, and 4 bases lay in between. The CDR3 DNA reads TGTGCCAGCAGCTCTCGTAATGAAAAACTGTTTTTT. Its translation is CASSSRNEKLFF.

The chain employs TRBV15 and TRBJ1-4; no clear D. Trimming took off 0 bases at V and 10 bases at J, with 6 bases between the two ends. The CDR3 is 12 residues long. Per germline, CDR1 LNHNV and CDR2 YYDKDF (reference sequence). The CDR3 nucleotides read TGTGCCACCAGCAGAGATCACGGAAAACTGTTTTTT. This gives the protein CATSRDHGKLFF.

The chain links TRBV30 to TRBJ1-3, with 7 bases that match TRBD1. V was clipped by 3 bases and J by 2 bases; unmatched bases: 7. Germline assignment: CDR1 GTSNPN and CDR2 SVGIG (reference sequence). This CDR3 region has 15 residues. CDR3: CAWRLTGATGNTIYF. CDR3 coding DNA: TGTGCCTGGAGACTTACAGGGGCCACTGGAAACACCATATATTTT.

V usage is TRBV12-3 or TRBV12-4 and J usage is TRBJ1-2, with D perhaps TRBD1 (6 bases). The CDR3 spans 14 residues. Trimming pared 0 bases from V and 8 bases from J, leaving 13 bases between. The DNA of the CDR3 is TGTGCCAGCAGTTTAGCGGGGGGCTGGGAGGGCTACACCTTC. Protein sequence: CASSLAGGWEGYTF.

The CDR3 nucleotides read TGCGCCAGCAGCCAAGATGGGGGCACTGAAGCTTTCTTT. This translates into CASSQDGGTEAFF. The chain has TRBV4-3 and TRBJ1-1, with a possible D match to TRBD1 (5 bases). There are 13 residues in the CDR3. V gave up 0 bases and J gave up 4 bases, with 6 bases separating them. CDR1 is LGHNA, CDR2 YSLEER, per germline.

The chain carries TRBV4-1 and TRBJ1-3; no clear D. In germline, CDR1 is MGHRA, CDR2 YSYEKL. This CDR3 spans 15 amino acids. V dropped 3 bases and J dropped 0 bases, with 9 bases sitting between them. This chain's CDR3 is CASSQPDTSGNTIYF. The CDR3 DNA is TGCGCCAGCAGCCAGCCTGACACCTCTGGAAACACCATATATTTT.

V and J are TRBV12-3 or TRBV12-4 and TRBJ2-2; no reliable D call. The CDR3 spans 14 residues. Trimming pared 3 bases from V and 7 bases from J, leaving 12 bases between. The CDR3 DNA is TGTGCCAGCAGTTTCGTCGAGCCCGGCGGGGAGCTGTTTTTT. This codes for CASSFVEPGGELFF.

The rearrangement links TRBV4-3 to TRBJ1-2; D gene unclear. The CDR3 consists of 13 residues. The V end was cut by 0 bases, the J end by 3 bases, with 5 bases between. The germline V gene encodes CDR1 LGHNA and CDR2 YSLEER. The CDR3 sequence is CASSQELYYGYTF. Here the CDR3 DNA reads TGCGCCAGCAGCCAAGAACTGTACTATGGCTACACCTTC.

The V call is TRBV29-1, the J call TRBJ2-2, with 7 bases aligning to TRBD1. Germline V gives CDR1 SQVTM, CDR2 ANQGSEA. The CDR3 totals 16 residues. Trimming took 8 bases from V and 6 from J; bases not matched to a gene: 18. DNA for the CDR3: TGCAGCATTTGGCTACCCCGGACAGGAAGGGCCGGGGAGCTGTTTTTT. It translates to CSIWLPRTGRAGELFF.

The chain is built from TRBV20-1 and TRBJ2-7; 12 bases agree with TRBD2. The length of the CDR3 is 15 residues. Germline V gives CDR1 DFQATT, CDR2 SNEGSKA (reference sequence). Trimming at V came to 3 bases and at J to 1 base, leaving 4 bases not matched to a gene. CDR3 protein: CSASRTSGASYEQYF. CDR3 bases: TGCAGTGCTAGCCGGACTAGCGGGGCGTCCTACGAGCAGTACTTC.

The genes are TRBV5-1 and TRBJ2-1, with D perhaps TRBD1 or TRBD2 (5 bases each). The CDR3 is made up of 14 amino acids. The V and J ends lost 1 base and 6 bases respectively, with 11 bases between them. CDR1 SGHRS and CDR2 YFSETQ come from the germline V gene. This chain's CDR3 is CASSLMGPSNEQFF. CDR3 bases: TGCGCCAGCAGCTTGATGGGACCTAGCAATGAGCAGTTCTTC.

The chain has TRBV6-2 or TRBV6-3 and TRBJ2-1, with D tentatively TRBD1 (6 bases). The CDR3 extends over 13 amino acids. The germline CDR1 and CDR2 sequences are MNHEY and SVGEGT. Trimming pared 8 bases from V and 4 bases from J, leaving 12 bases between. CDR3 DNA: TGTGCCAGCGGGACATTTGCTTACAATGAGCAGTTCTTC. As protein: CASGTFAYNEQFF.

As for this clonotype: A read error may produce the germline difference seen at one junction end. This rearrangement joins TRBV7-2 to TRBJ1-2, with D tentatively TRBD1 (5 bases). CDR1 SGHTA and CDR2 FQGNSA come from the germline V gene. This CDR3 contains 13 residues. CDR3 in DNA: TGTGCCAGCACCTTACTGGGGGGGGAAGGCTACACCTTC. This sequence encodes CASTLLGGEGYTF.

The chain uses TRBV20-1 and TRBJ1-5; D not certain. The length of the CDR3 is 13 residues. Trimming removed 3 bases from V and 0 bases from J, with 6 bases in between. Germline V gives CDR1 DFQATT, CDR2 SNEGSKA (reference sequence). The CDR3 DNA sequence: TGCAGTGCTAGTTCGGATAGCAATCAGCCCCAGCATTTT. It translates to CSASSDSNQPQHF.

This sequence joins TRBV6-5 and TRBJ2-2; 7 bases line up with TRBD1. Germline V CDR1 and CDR2: MNHEY, SVGAGI. The CDR3 is 14 residues long. Unmatched junction bases numbered 4, after V lost 5 bases and J lost 4 bases. As DNA, the CDR3 is TGTGCCAGCAGTAGGACAGGCGGCACCGGGGAGCTGTTTTTT. Protein sequence: CASSRTGGTGELFF.

V and J are TRBV21-1 and TRBJ2-7; the DNA was not compared with TRBD1, the D call given in the table. TRBV21-1 is a pseudogene. The CDR3 totals 15 residues. For the CDR3, the DNA is TGTGCCAGCAGCAAAAGGCAGGGAGGACTCTACGAGCAGTACTTC. Translated, it gives CASSKRQGGLYEQYF.

V gene TRBV20-1 combines with J gene TRBJ2-3; D possibly corresponds to TRBD2 (6 bases). The germline V gene encodes CDR1 DFQATT and CDR2 SNEGSKA (reference sequence). V dropped 5 bases and J dropped 8 bases, with 11 bases sitting between them. The CDR3 length is 11 residues. This CDR3 is CSASPAGTQYF. The CDR3 DNA reads TGCAGTGCTTCCCCAGCGGGTACGCAGTATTTT.